A selection of T cell receptor beta chains follows, all from one sample in a study of OX40 agonist ivuxolimab in advanced cancers. The repertoire was sequenced with immunoSEQ multiplex PCR; TCRdb's copy has only in-frame clones and lacks some. The sample has 46,000 or so clones; 77% are singletons. This specimen consisted of CD4+ or CD8+ T cells sorted from blood, obtained in a trial of the OX40 agonist ivuxolimab. The receptor source for this set is an adult with an advanced solid tumor such as melanoma, head and neck, liver or kidney cancer. The CDR3 runs from the conserved cysteine through the conserved F or W. Each record gives: clone size, J gene, V gene, D gene, CDR3 DNA, CDR3 protein. A D gene is named only where the DNA matches it firmly. Clone size is shown for a subset of rows, as once, few, many or a class of expanded clone.

clone size: few; J gene: TRBJ2-7; V gene: TRBV28; D gene: TRBD2; CDR3 DNA: TGTGCCAGCGGCCTTCGGGGGGTTACCTACGAGCAGTACTTC; CDR3 protein: CASGLRGVTYEQYF
clone size: .; J gene: TRBJ2-4; V gene: TRBV2; D gene: .; CDR3 DNA: TGTGCCAGCAGCAGGACACAGGGCTCAGTCAAAAACATTCAGTACTTC; CDR3 protein: CASSRTQGSVKNIQYF
clone size: .; J gene: TRBJ2-5; V gene: TRBV5-5; D gene: .; CDR3 DNA: TGTGCCAGCAGCCTCCGGTTACAAGAGACCCAGTACTTC; CDR3 protein: CASSLRLQETQYF
clone size: .; J gene: TRBJ1-1; V gene: TRBV5-5; D gene: .; CDR3 DNA: TGTGCCAGCAGCACGGGACGGGGGGACACTGAAGCTTTCTTT; CDR3 protein: CASSTGRGDTEAFF
clone size: .; J gene: TRBJ2-2; V gene: TRBV5-1; D gene: .; CDR3 DNA: TGCGCCAGCTCAATATCCCCCTCGAACACCGGGGAGCTGTTTTTT; CDR3 protein: CASSISPSNTGELFF
clone size: .; J gene: TRBJ1-3; V gene: TRBV28; D gene: .; CDR3 DNA: TGTGCCAGCAGGGGGGGCCCAGGGTCTGGAAACACCATATATTTT; CDR3 protein: CASRGGPGSGNTIYF
clone size: .; J gene: TRBJ1-1; V gene: TRBV18; D gene: TRBD1; CDR3 DNA: TGTGCCAGCTCACCACCGACAGGGGAATACACTGAAGCTTTCTTT; CDR3 protein: CASSPPTGEYTEAFF
clone size: .; J gene: TRBJ1-2; V gene: TRBV4-2; D gene: .; CDR3 DNA: TGTGCCAGCAGCACCCAGGAAGACAGGACAAACTATGGCTACACCTTC; CDR3 protein: CASSTQEDRTNYGYTF
clone size: .; J gene: TRBJ2-7; V gene: TRBV6-1; D gene: .; CDR3 DNA: TGTGCCAGCAGCCCGAGGGGGGGGGCGTCTTCCGAGCAGTACTTC; CDR3 protein: CASSPRGGASSEQYF
clone size: .; J gene: TRBJ2-4; V gene: TRBV10-3; D gene: .; CDR3 DNA: TGTGCCATCAGCCAACGGGGCCCCCTAACCAAAAACATTCAGTACTTC; CDR3 protein: CAISQRGPLTKNIQYF
clone size: once; J gene: TRBJ1-1; V gene: TRBV5-1; D gene: .; CDR3 DNA: TGCGCCAGCAGCTTGGTTGGGGGAAACACTGAAGCTTTCTTT; CDR3 protein: CASSLVGGNTEAFF
clone size: few; J gene: TRBJ2-1; V gene: TRBV27; D gene: .; CDR3 DNA: TGTGCCACCAGGGGAGCGTCCTGGGTTGGGGGAAATGAGCAGTTCTTC; CDR3 protein: CATRGASWVGGNEQFF
clone size: .; J gene: TRBJ2-4; V gene: TRBV7-9; D gene: .; CDR3 DNA: TGTGCCAGCAGCTTAGCGGTGGGACCCGAGGGGAGCAAAAACATTCAGTACTTC; CDR3 protein: CASSLAVGPEGSKNIQYF
clone size: .; J gene: TRBJ2-1; V gene: TRBV2; D gene: TRBD2; CDR3 DNA: TGTGCCAGCAGAGCGGGAGCTACCTACAATGAGCAGTTCTTC; CDR3 protein: CASRAGATYNEQFF
clone size: .; J gene: TRBJ1-1; V gene: TRBV5-3; D gene: .; CDR3 DNA: TGTGCCAGAAGCTTGGATACTGTGAACACTGAAGCTTTCTTT; CDR3 protein: CARSLDTVNTEAFF
clone size: .; J gene: TRBJ1-2; V gene: TRBV5-6; D gene: .; CDR3 DNA: TGTGCCAGCAGCTTTTCCCCCTATGGCTACACCTTC; CDR3 protein: CASSFSPYGYTF
clone size: few; J gene: TRBJ2-2; V gene: TRBV10-1; D gene: .; CDR3 DNA: TGCGCCAGCAGTGGGCCGAACACCGGGGAGCTGTTTTTT; CDR3 protein: CASSGPNTGELFF
clone size: .; J gene: TRBJ2-7; V gene: TRBV10-3; D gene: TRBD1; CDR3 DNA: TGTGCCATCAGTAAGGACAGGGATGGCTACGAGCAGTACTTC; CDR3 protein: CAISKDRDGYEQYF
clone size: .; J gene: TRBJ2-1; V gene: TRBV7-6; D gene: TRBD2; CDR3 DNA: TGTGCCAGCAGCTTAGGGACTAGCGGGAGTAACAATGAGCAGTTCTTC; CDR3 protein: CASSLGTSGSNNEQFF
clone size: .; J gene: TRBJ1-2; V gene: TRBV28; D gene: .; CDR3 DNA: TGTGCCAGCAGTTCCCCAAAATCGGACTATGGCTACACCTTC; CDR3 protein: CASSSPKSDYGYTF
clone size: .; J gene: TRBJ2-3; V gene: TRBV5-1; D gene: .; CDR3 DNA: TGCGCCAGCAGTATAGCACCCAACGATGGAGATACGCAGTATTTT; CDR3 protein: CASSIAPNDGDTQYF
clone size: .; J gene: TRBJ2-7; V gene: TRBV7-2; D gene: .; CDR3 DNA: TGTGCCAGCAGCCCAAGCACAACCTACGAGCAGTACTTC; CDR3 protein: CASSPSTTYEQYF
clone size: few; J gene: TRBJ2-1; V gene: TRBV28; D gene: TRBD1; CDR3 DNA: TGTGCCAGCAGTAGCTACCGACAGGGGGCGCAGTATGAGCAGTTCTTC; CDR3 protein: CASSSYRQGAQYEQFF
clone size: .; J gene: TRBJ2-7; V gene: TRBV6-1; D gene: .; CDR3 DNA: TGTGCCAGCAGGGGATCCTACGAGCAGTACTTC; CDR3 protein: CASRGSYEQYF
clone size: few; J gene: TRBJ1-2; V gene: TRBV5-6; D gene: .; CDR3 DNA: TGTGCCAGCAGCTGGGGGACTAATGGCTACACCTTC; CDR3 protein: CASSWGTNGYTF
clone size: .; J gene: TRBJ1-6; V gene: TRBV27; D gene: TRBD1; CDR3 DNA: TGTGCCAGCAGTTTTTCAGGGGGCAGTAGTTCACCCCTCCACTTT; CDR3 protein: CASSFSGGSSSPLHF
clone size: .; J gene: TRBJ2-5; V gene: TRBV19; D gene: .; CDR3 DNA: TGTGCCAGTAGTGATGGTCCTGTCGTGTACCAAGAGACCCAGTACTTC; CDR3 protein: CASSDGPVVYQETQYF
clone size: .; J gene: TRBJ2-1; V gene: TRBV5-6; D gene: .; CDR3 DNA: TGTGCCAGCAGCTTCCGGGTAAATGAGCAGTTCTTC; CDR3 protein: CASSFRVNEQFF
clone size: once; J gene: TRBJ2-2; V gene: TRBV2; D gene: .; CDR3 DNA: TGTGCCAGCCAAGTCGCGCGGACCGGGGAGCTGTTTTTT; CDR3 protein: CASQVARTGELFF
clone size: once; J gene: TRBJ2-6; V gene: TRBV14; D gene: TRBD2; CDR3 DNA: TGTGCCAGCAGCCTTATCGCGGGGGTTGCTCTGGCGGGGGCCAACGTCCTGACTTTC; CDR3 protein: CASSLIAGVALAGANVLTF
clone size: .; J gene: TRBJ1-1; V gene: TRBV27; D gene: .; CDR3 DNA: TGTGCCAGCAGTCCCGACTTGGGGACTGAAGCTTTCTTT; CDR3 protein: CASSPDLGTEAFF
clone size: .; J gene: TRBJ1-4; V gene: TRBV10-1; D gene: .; CDR3 DNA: TGCGCCAGCAGTGTACAGCCTAATGAAAAACTGTTTTTT; CDR3 protein: CASSVQPNEKLFF
clone size: few; J gene: TRBJ1-2; V gene: TRBV5-1; D gene: .; CDR3 DNA: TGCGCCAGCACCGAACAGGGTAACTATGGCTACACCTTC; CDR3 protein: CASTEQGNYGYTF
clone size: medium-sized; J gene: TRBJ2-1; V gene: TRBV5-6; D gene: .; CDR3 DNA: TGTGCCAGCAGCTTGGAAGTGGTGAGCTCCTACAATGAGCAGTTCTTC; CDR3 protein: CASSLEVVSSYNEQFF
clone size: .; J gene: TRBJ2-3; V gene: TRBV5-1; D gene: .; CDR3 DNA: TGCGCCAGCAGCCCTTCCCATATCACAGATACGCAGTATTTT; CDR3 protein: CASSPSHITDTQYF
clone size: .; J gene: TRBJ2-1; V gene: TRBV28; D gene: TRBD2; CDR3 DNA: TGTGCCAGCAGTCGACTAGCGGGAAGGAATGAGCAGTTCTTC; CDR3 protein: CASSRLAGRNEQFF
clone size: .; J gene: TRBJ2-7; V gene: TRBV5-4; D gene: TRBD2; CDR3 DNA: TGTGCCAGCAGCCAAGAGACTAGCGGGATGGGTGACGAGCAGTACTTC; CDR3 protein: CASSQETSGMGDEQYF
clone size: .; J gene: TRBJ2-1; V gene: TRBV6-5; D gene: TRBD2; CDR3 DNA: TGTGCCAGCAGGCAGGGACTAGCGGGGCTCAATGAGCAGTTCTTC; CDR3 protein: CASRQGLAGLNEQFF
clone size: few; J gene: TRBJ2-7; V gene: TRBV6-4; D gene: .; CDR3 DNA: TGTGCCAGCACCTGGGACCTCCTTGGCCACGAGCAGTACTTC; CDR3 protein: CASTWDLLGHEQYF
clone size: .; J gene: TRBJ2-3; V gene: TRBV28; D gene: TRBD2; CDR3 DNA: TGTGCCAGCAGCGAGGGACTAGCGGGAGGAGGTACGCAGTATTTT; CDR3 protein: CASSEGLAGGGTQYF
clone size: .; J gene: TRBJ1-4; V gene: TRBV7-2; D gene: .; CDR3 DNA: TGTGCCAGCAGCACCCCCCTCGACAGGCGCCTAGCTGAAAAACTGTTTTTT; CDR3 protein: CASSTPLDRRLAEKLFF
clone size: medium-sized; J gene: TRBJ2-5; V gene: TRBV11-1; D gene: .; CDR3 DNA: TGTGCCAGCAGCGGGGGGATCCAAGAGACCCAGTACTTC; CDR3 protein: CASSGGIQETQYF